These 20 T cell receptor beta chains were all obtained from the same sample, sequenced in a study of T cell responses to AZD1222 COVID-19 vaccine. Measured with immunoSEQ multiplex PCR; TCRdb has only the in-frame clones, and not every one. The sample gives about 160,000 clones, roughly 94% of which show up once; roughly 5% is in the top ten. The starting material was peripheral blood, obtained 28 days after the second AZD1222 dose. These receptors all come from an adult who received the AZD1222 COVID-19 vaccine.

J is TRBJ1-2 and V is TRBV12-3 or TRBV12-4; D uncertain. V gave up 3 bases and J gave up 2 bases, with 7 bases separating them. The CDR3 has 13 residues. CDR3 DNA: TGTGCCAGCAGTTTTCAGCAAAACTATGGCTACACCTTC. Translation gives CASSFQQNYGYTF.

V gene TRBV10-2 combines with J gene TRBJ2-7; D remains ambiguous. This CDR3 has 11 residues. Germline V lookup: CDR1 WSHSY, CDR2 SAAADI. V gave up 4 bases and J gave up 5 bases, with 6 bases separating them. CDR3 in amino acids: CASSAGHEQYF. In DNA, the CDR3 is TGCGCCAGCAGTGCCGGGCACGAGCAGTACTTC.

The chain employs TRBV2 and TRBJ1-1; D is unclear. CDR1 is SNHLY and CDR2 is FYNNEI in the germline V gene. V lost 2 bases and J lost 6, with 16 bases in between. The CDR3 has 15 residues. The CDR3 region has the DNA TGTGCCAGCAGTGAACAAGTTGGCGGGTTCGCTGAAGCTTTCTTT. The encoded protein is CASSEQVGGFAEAFF. Variable domain in full (rest from reference TRBV2 and TRBJ1-1): EPEVTQTPSHQVTQMGQEVILRCVPISNHLYFYWYRQILGQKVEFLVSFYNNEISEKSEIFDDQFSVERPDGSNFTLKIRSTKLEDSAMYFCASSEQVGGFAEAFFGQGTRLTVV.

In this sample, this clone turned up a few times. The chain couples TRBV7-9 to TRBJ1-2; D is undetermined. The V gene's germline CDR1 is SEHNR and CDR2 FQNEAQ (reference sequence). Trimming took off 3 bases at V and 4 bases at J, with 15 bases between the two ends. This CDR3 contains 15 residues. For the CDR3, the DNA is TGTGCCAGCAGCTTTTCAACAGCTGCGGGCTATGGCTACACCTTC. This encodes CASSFSTAAGYGYTF.

The chain links TRBV5-5 to TRBJ2-1, with TRBD2 identical over 7 bases. This CDR3 has 13 amino acids. V gave up 3 bases and J gave up 7 bases; unmatched junction bases: 4. Germline CDR1 and CDR2: SGHKS and YYEKEE (reference sequence). In nucleotides, the CDR3 is TGTGCCAGCAGCTACGGGACTATTAATGAGCAGTTCTTC. Its protein product is CASSYGTINEQFF. The full variable domain, with the rest looked up from reference TRBV5-5 and TRBJ2-1, is DAGVTQSPTHLIKTRGQQVTLRCSPISGHKSVSWYQQVLGQGPQFIFQYYEKEERGRGNFPDRFSARQFPNYSSELNVNALLLGDSALYLCASSYGTINEQFFGPGTRLTVL.

The chain combines TRBV7-2 with TRBJ2-2; 9 bases are shared with TRBD2. Germline V lookup: CDR1 SGHTA, CDR2 FQGNSA. The CDR3 consists of 15 residues. J gave up 7 bases and V 0 bases, and 3 bases lay outside the gene matches. The CDR3 nucleotides read TGTGCCAGCAGCTTAGCCCTTAGCGGGGGCGGGGAGCTGTTTTTT. It translates to CASSLALSGGGELFF.

V usage is TRBV28 and J usage is TRBJ2-7; 7 bases map to TRBD2. Germline loops: CDR1 MDHEN, CDR2 SYDVKM. The junction had 12 bases not matched to a gene; V was cut back by 6 bases and J by 4 bases. This CDR3 is 15 amino acids long. DNA for the CDR3: TGTGCCAGCAGGGAACAAGGTAGCGGGCTATACGAGCAGTACTTC. Protein sequence: CASREQGSGLYEQYF.

The V gene is TRBV23-1, the J gene TRBJ2-7; the match to TRBD1 covers 8 bases. TRBV23-1 is marked as an open reading frame, function uncertain. The CDR3 contains 17 residues. V dropped 0 bases and J dropped 2; count of bases not matched to a gene: 9. For the CDR3, the DNA is TGCGCCAGCAGTCAATCGGACCGGGACAGGCTCCCCTACGAGCAGTACTTC. Translating gives CASSQSDRDRLPYEQYF.

The chain combines TRBV20-1 with TRBJ1-2; TRBD1 aligns across 7 bases. Germline CDR1 reads DFQATT; CDR2 reads SNEGSKA (reference sequence). Trimming at V came to 3 bases and at J to 4 bases, leaving 5 bases not matched to a gene. The CDR3 sequence is 13 residues long. The CDR3 DNA is TGCAGTGCTAGTCAGGGGGGGAGCTATGGCTACACCTTC. As protein: CSASQGGSYGYTF.

This chain links TRBV27 with TRBJ1-2; weak D call: TRBD1 (5 bases). Trimming took off 5 bases at V and 0 bases at J, with 10 bases between the two ends. Germline CDR1 and CDR2: MNHEY and SMNVEV (reference sequence). The CDR3 is made up of 14 amino acids. CDR3 coding DNA: TGTGCCAGCAGTGCCAGGGAATCTAACTATGGCTACACCTTC. Translating gives CASSARESNYGYTF.

The rearrangement joins TRBV9 to TRBJ1-6, with TRBD1 identical over 8 bases. This CDR3 is built from 13 residues. The V gene end was trimmed by 5 bases and the J gene end by 10 bases; junction bases not matched to a gene: 5. Germline V lookup: CDR1 SGDLS, CDR2 YYNGEE. CDR3 in amino acids: CASRGQGSSPLHF. Here the CDR3 DNA reads TGTGCCAGCAGAGGACAGGGCAGCTCACCCCTCCACTTT.

J is TRBJ2-1 and V is TRBV20-1; tentatively, D is TRBD2 (6 bases). In germline, CDR1 is DFQATT, CDR2 SNEGSKA (reference sequence). This CDR3 comprises 15 residues. Trimming pared 3 bases from V and 6 bases from J, leaving 18 bases between. The CDR3 is CSASSAERASNEQFF. DNA of the CDR3: TGCAGTGCTAGTTCCGCGGAGCGGGCCTCCAATGAGCAGTTCTTC.

CDR3 sequence: CASSPVASPLHF. As DNA, the CDR3 is TGTGCCAGCAGCCCCGTGGCGTCACCCCTCCACTTT. The chain couples TRBV7-8 to TRBJ1-6, with D hard to call. V dropped 5 bases and J dropped 10 bases, with 9 bases sitting between them. The CDR3 extends over 12 amino acids. Germline-derived CDR1 and CDR2 are SGHVS and FQNEAQ.

J is TRBJ1-2 and V is TRBV6-5, with D unresolved. The CDR3 extends over 11 amino acids. V was pared by 8 bases and J by 2 bases, with 6 bases between. Germline assignment: CDR1 MNHEY and CDR2 SVGAGI. The CDR3 coding sequence is TGTGCCAGCTACGACAACTATGGCTACACCTTC. This gives the protein CASYDNYGYTF.

This clone has just one count. The chain joins TRBV2 to TRBJ2-2; unclear D gene. The CDR3 spans 13 residues. Germline CDR1 and CDR2: SNHLY and FYNNEI. Trimming left V 1 base short and J 6 bases short, with 6 bases between. CDR3 loop: CASSEGLAGELFF. The CDR3 nucleotides read TGTGCCAGCAGTGAAGGCTTGGCCGGGGAGCTGTTTTTT.

The chain combines TRBV19 with TRBJ1-4; D gene unclear. Trimming took 5 bases from V and 0 from J, leaving 16 bases between them. The CDR3 is made up of 17 amino acids. The germline gives CDR1 LNHDA, CDR2 SQIVND (reference sequence). DNA for the CDR3: TGTGCCAGTAGTCCATACCACGACATCACAACTAATGAAAAACTGTTTTTT. Translated, it gives CASSPYHDITTNEKLFF.

The V gene is TRBV6-6, the J gene TRBJ1-2, with no clear D. V was shortened by 4 bases and J by 7 bases, with 10 bases between the two germline ends. The CDR3 length is 12 residues. Germline assignment: CDR1 MNHNY and CDR2 SVGAGI (reference sequence). CDR3: CASSSLTTGYTF. CDR3 DNA sequence: TGTGCCAGCAGTTCTCTGACAACTGGCTACACCTTC.

V gene TRBV4-1 combines with J gene TRBJ2-1; D unresolved. The CDR3 contains 16 residues. V lost 0 bases and J 7 bases, leaving 16 bases between the germline ends. The germline V gene encodes CDR1 MGHRA and CDR2 YSYEKL. The CDR3 DNA reads TGCGCCAGCAGCCAAGATCCAGCTAGGTCCGGGAATGAGCAGTTCTTC. This sequence encodes CASSQDPARSGNEQFF.

This sequence joins TRBV28 and TRBJ2-5; D might be TRBD2 (6 bases). V was shortened by 1 base and J by 3 bases, with 21 bases between the two germline ends. Germline lookup yields CDR1 MDHEN and CDR2 SYDVKM. The CDR3 has 18 residues. The CDR3 nucleotides are TGTGCCAGCAGTTTATTGTGGCGGGACCGGCTGTTGGAAGAGACCCAGTACTTC. This encodes CASSLLWRDRLLEETQYF.

The count of this clone is one. The V call is TRBV28, the J call TRBJ1-1; a possible D gene is TRBD1 (5 bases). The CDR3 runs to 14 residues. Per germline, CDR1 MDHEN and CDR2 SYDVKM. V lost 4 bases, J lost 1 base, and 10 bases lay in between. The CDR3 here is CASSSGGGNTEAFF. CDR3 DNA sequence: TGTGCCAGCAGTTCCGGGGGGGGGAACACTGAAGCTTTCTTT.